This T cell receptor (beta chain) appears in the sequencing data of a study of OX40 agonist ivuxolimab in advanced cancers. The repertoire was sequenced with immunoSEQ multiplex PCR; TCRdb's copy has only in-frame clones and lacks some. This table holds roughly 110,000 clones, approximately 90% found once. The V end lost 2 bases, the J end lost 3 bases, and 11 bases lay between the germline ends. The CDR3 runs to 14 residues. Germline V gene lookup returns CDR1 MDHEN and CDR2 SYDVKM. This clonotype was obtained from an adult with an advanced solid tumor such as melanoma, head and neck, liver or kidney cancer. The genes are TRBV28 and TRBJ2-7; D not certain. The input for sequencing was CD4+ or CD8+ T cells sorted from blood, taken in a trial of the OX40 agonist ivuxolimab. The CDR3 DNA follows: TGTGCCAGCAGTTTACGGCTACCGCGCTACGAGCAGTACTTC. The encoded protein is CASSLRLPRYEQYF.